This T cell receptor beta chain comes out of a study of blood T cell repertoires in COVID-19. Across the study: Italy, Spain and the United States were the sources of the convalescent and acute COVID-19 samples.

The method was immunoSEQ multiplex PCR; TCRdb's version includes in-frame clones alone and lacks a portion of them. The sample comprises about 270,000 clones, around nine tenths of which are singletons, and about 8.6% rests with the top ten. This receptor was identified in a man in his forties with active or convalescent COVID-19. Sequences were obtained from peripheral blood.

CDR3 DNA sequence: TGTGCCAGCAGTTTCCAGAAGTGGGAGCAGTTCTTC. It translates to CASSFQKWEQFF. The chain combines TRBV12-3 or TRBV12-4 with TRBJ2-1; no clear D gene. V dropped 3 bases and J dropped 10 bases, with 10 bases sitting between them. The CDR3 consists of 12 residues.